This section outlines one TCR beta chain sequence together with its context. Its antigen is not yet known. Base qualities are not recorded, but no much larger clone differs from it by a single base. The protocol used for the library was PCR. DNA from cultured CD4+ T cells was subjected to TCR sequencing with the Oncomine TCR Beta short-read assay at the Johns Hopkins FTIC core. Genomic DNA was extracted from the cultured CD4+ T cells with the QIAamp micro DNA kit. Oncomine TCR Beta libraries made from cultured CD4+ T cells were pooled using unique dual indexes and sequenced on an Illumina iSeq 100. As for how the authors treated the data: Non-productive sequences were removed, and CDR3s that did not start with C, did not end with F or W, or were shorter than 7 amino acids were discarded. Antigen-specific clonotypes were identified using the MANAFEST web application through comparison of peptide-stimulated wells with reference and other culture wells. For a clone to be called positive, the clone needed an FDR below 0.05, an odds ratio above 5, and a productive frequency above 0.1% in at least two of three replicate wells. Cross-reactive clonotypes were defined as significantly expanded in both SARS-CoV-2 spike wells and at least one common cold coronavirus spike condition. Levenshtein distances (stringdist) and unrooted phylogenetic trees (ape) in R version 3.6.1 were used to assess CDR3 homology. TCRdb took the public reads, trimmed them with fastp at Q25, ran MiXCR for clone calling and kept in-frame beta chains. All rows with the same CDR3 protein become a single entry with the most common DNA and genes. These V and J calls originate from TCRdb's pipeline instead of the authors' own analysis. The sample yields 20,000 or so distinct CDR3 sequences; roughly 63% were counted once. Of the sample, less than 9.5% is held by the ten largest clones.

The source of the sample is a study of vaccination and CD4 T cells after COVID-19 (dated by TCRdb to 2022 to 2024). Study-level background: SARS-CoV-2 positivity had been established in the convalescent patients by nasal swab PCR, and mild disease was recorded in eight to ten of these patients and severe disease in one. The convalescent cohort included six males and four females, with two Hispanic individuals, seven Caucasians, two Asians and one multiracial person. Each participant got two doses of either the Pfizer-BioNTech BNT162b2 vaccine (n=8) or the Moderna mRNA-1273 vaccine (n=2). Post-COVID blood samples from convalescent patients were collected a median of about 110 days after diagnosis, with a range of roughly 30 to 161 days. The time from the second vaccine dose to post-vaccine blood sampling had a median of around 72 days and ranged from about 12 to 241 days. Overlapping spike peptide pools from SARS-CoV-2 and from the common cold coronaviruses HCoV-NL63, HCoV-OC43 and HCoV-229E were used as culture stimuli. In control cultures, a CEFX viral epitope pool was used as positive control, an HIV-1 Nef peptide pool was used as negative control, or no peptide was added. The spike-specific CD4+ TCR repertoire was compared before and after mRNA vaccination in approximately ten COVID-19 convalescent patients and several infection-naive healthy vaccine recipients.

Overall study outcomes, separate from this receptor: Among convalescent patients, a median about 86% of the SARS-CoV-2-reactive clones seen after vaccination appeared only after vaccination, which suggests priming specific to the vaccine. Of the vaccine-specific clones found in convalescent patients, nearly all (304 of 307) were mono-reactive for SARS-CoV-2 spike instead of being cross-reactive with common cold coronaviruses. Relatively few convalescent patients were included in the study, and early timepoints after natural infection were not analyzed. The median number of SARS-CoV-2-reactive clonotypes rose from 20 to 25 after infection to roughly 40 after vaccination, but the change was not significant.

V drops 4 bases and J drops 0 bases, leaving 15 bases in between. Including the terminal cysteine and phenylalanine, the CDR3 comprises 16 residues. The CDR3 DNA has 48 bases and is translated from base 1. The germline V gene provides CDR1 SGHDN and CDR2 FVKESK. The treatment or condition label, read with the paper, signifies: roughly 11-day PBMC culture with coronavirus spike peptide pools or control peptides (ViraFEST assay). The study used the ViraFEST assay, which expanded antigen-specific T cells with peptide pools and then identified expanded clonotypes by TCR sequencing. Positive SARS-CoV-2 PCR tests in the convalescent patients dated from March to December 2020, before Alpha, Beta and Delta variants emerged in the United States. Each well held two million PBMCs cultured with approximately 10 ug/ml peptide pools in IMDM containing around 4.5% human AB serum and about 10 IU/ml IL-2. On days 3 and 7, half of the culture medium was replaced with fresh IL-2-containing medium. After roughly nine days of culture, CD4+ T cells were isolated by negative selection using the EasySep CD4+ T cell isolation kit. PBMCs were separated from whole blood using Ficoll-Paque Plus gradient centrifugation and then either used fresh or cryopreserved at -140C. In general, triplicate wells were set up for every culture condition.

The source is a human donor who had recovered from COVID-19. The source material was CD4+ T cells from blood, cultured in vitro. The receptor chain draws on TRBV14 and TRBJ1-1; a tentative D call is TRBD1 (5 bases match). The DNA sequence is as follows: TGTGCCAGCAGCCGGAAACCGGGACGGGTGAACACTGAAGCTTTCTTT. Its translation is CASSRKPGRVNTEAFF.